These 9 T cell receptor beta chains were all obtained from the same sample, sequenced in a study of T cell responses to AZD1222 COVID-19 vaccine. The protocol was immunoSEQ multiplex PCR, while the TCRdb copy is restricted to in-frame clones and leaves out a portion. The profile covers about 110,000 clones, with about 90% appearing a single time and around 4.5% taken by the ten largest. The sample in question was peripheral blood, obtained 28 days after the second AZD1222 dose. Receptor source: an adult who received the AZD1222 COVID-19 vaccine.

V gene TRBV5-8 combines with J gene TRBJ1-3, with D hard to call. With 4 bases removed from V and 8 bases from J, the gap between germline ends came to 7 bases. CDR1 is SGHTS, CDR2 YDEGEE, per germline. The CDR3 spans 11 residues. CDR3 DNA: TGTGCCAGCAGCCCCTGGGACACCATATATTTT. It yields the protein CASSPWDTIYF.

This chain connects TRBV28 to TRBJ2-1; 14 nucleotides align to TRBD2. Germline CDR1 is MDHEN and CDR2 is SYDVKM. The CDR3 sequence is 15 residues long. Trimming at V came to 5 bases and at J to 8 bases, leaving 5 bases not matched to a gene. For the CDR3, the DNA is TGTGCCAGCAGTCAAACGACTAGCGGGAGGGATGAGCAGTTCTTC. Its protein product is CASSQTTSGRDEQFF. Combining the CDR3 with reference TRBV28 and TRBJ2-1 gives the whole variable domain DVKVTQSSRYLVKRTGEKVFLECVQDMDHENMFWYRQDPGLGLRLIYFSYDVKMKEKGDIPEGYSVSREKKERFSLILESASTNQTSMYLCASSQTTSGRDEQFFGPGTRLTVL.

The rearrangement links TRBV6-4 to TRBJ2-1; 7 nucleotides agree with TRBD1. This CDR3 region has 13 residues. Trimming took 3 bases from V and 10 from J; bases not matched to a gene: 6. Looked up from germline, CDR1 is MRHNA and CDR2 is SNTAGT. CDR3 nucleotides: TGTGCCAGCAGTGAGAGGACAGGCGGGGAGCAGTTCTTC. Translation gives CASSERTGGEQFF.

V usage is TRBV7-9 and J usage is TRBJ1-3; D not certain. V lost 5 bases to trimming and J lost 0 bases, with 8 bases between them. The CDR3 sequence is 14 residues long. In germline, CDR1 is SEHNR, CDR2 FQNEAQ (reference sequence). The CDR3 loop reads CASSTLISGNTIYF. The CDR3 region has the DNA TGTGCCAGCAGCACACTAATCTCTGGAAACACCATATATTTT.

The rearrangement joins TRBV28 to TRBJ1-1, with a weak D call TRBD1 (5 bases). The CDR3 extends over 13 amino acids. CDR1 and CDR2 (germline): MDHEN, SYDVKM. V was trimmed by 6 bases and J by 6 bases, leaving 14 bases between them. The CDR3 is CASRNTGSPEAFF. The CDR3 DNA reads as TGTGCCAGCAGAAATACAGGCTCCCCTGAAGCTTTCTTT.

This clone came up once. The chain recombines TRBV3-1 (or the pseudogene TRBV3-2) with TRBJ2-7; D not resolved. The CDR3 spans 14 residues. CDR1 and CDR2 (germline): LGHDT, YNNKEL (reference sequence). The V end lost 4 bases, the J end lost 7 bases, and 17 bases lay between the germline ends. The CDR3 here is CASSLAIGGREQYF. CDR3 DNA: TGTGCCAGCAGCCTTGCTATCGGCGGTCGGGAGCAGTACTTC.

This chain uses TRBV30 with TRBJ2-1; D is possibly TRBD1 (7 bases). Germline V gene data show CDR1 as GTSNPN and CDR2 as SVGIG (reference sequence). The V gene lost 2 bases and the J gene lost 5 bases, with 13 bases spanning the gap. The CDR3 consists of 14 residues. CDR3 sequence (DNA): TGTGCCTGGAGTTTGGCAGGGGGGCACAATGAGCAGTTCTTC. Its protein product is CAWSLAGGHNEQFF. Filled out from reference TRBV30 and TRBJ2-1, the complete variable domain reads SQTIHQWPATLVQPVGSPLSLECTVEGTSNPNLYWYRQAAGRGLQLLFYSVGIGQISSEVPQNLSASRPQDRQFILSSKKLLLSDSGFYLCAWSLAGGHNEQFFGPGTRLTVL.

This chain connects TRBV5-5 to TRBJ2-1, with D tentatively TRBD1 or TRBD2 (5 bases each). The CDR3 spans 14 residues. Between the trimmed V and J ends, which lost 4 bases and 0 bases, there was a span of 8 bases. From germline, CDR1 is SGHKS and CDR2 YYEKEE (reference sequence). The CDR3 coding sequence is TGTGCCAGCAGCCCGGGGCCCTCCTACAATGAGCAGTTCTTC. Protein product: CASSPGPSYNEQFF.

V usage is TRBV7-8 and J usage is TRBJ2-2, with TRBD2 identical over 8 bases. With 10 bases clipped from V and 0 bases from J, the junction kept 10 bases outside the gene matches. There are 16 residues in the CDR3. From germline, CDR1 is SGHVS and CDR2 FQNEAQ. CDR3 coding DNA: TGTGCCACCCGGGGTAGCGGGGCCCCGAACACCGGGGAGCTGTTTTTT. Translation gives CATRGSGAPNTGELFF.